A selection of T cell receptor beta chains follows, all from one sample in a study of CD4+ T cells in melanoma. Generated by immunoSEQ multiplex PCR, the TCRdb table keeps only in-frame clones and is missing some. The data contain about 10,000 clones, roughly two thirds of them singletons. Material: cells from a culture (not recorded whether cultured in vitro). Receptors were obtained from a human donor with melanoma. Both conserved end residues are part of each CDR3. D genes are given only for firm matches. Rows may omit the clone size; those that give it use once, few, many or a size class.

CDR3 DNA: TGTGCCAGCTCGACAGGGGGTTTCACTAATGAAAAACTGTTTTTT; CDR3 protein: CASSTGGFTNEKLFF; clone size: -; V gene: TRBV6-1; J gene: TRBJ1-4; D gene: TRBD1
CDR3 DNA: TGTGCCAGCTCACCGGGACAGGGATCGCCTCAGAACACTGAAGCTTTCTTT; CDR3 protein: CASSPGQGSPQNTEAFF; clone size: -; V gene: TRBV18; J gene: TRBJ1-1; D gene: TRBD1
CDR3 DNA: TGTGCCAGCAGTTCCGGGACCCTGAGTTACACCTTC; CDR3 protein: CASSSGTLSYTF; clone size: few; V gene: TRBV6-5; J gene: TRBJ1-2; D gene: -
CDR3 DNA: TGCGCCAGCAGCTTGGTTCCCGGGGGAATCACTGAAGCTTTCTTT; CDR3 protein: CASSLVPGGITEAFF; clone size: -; V gene: TRBV5-1; J gene: TRBJ1-1; D gene: -
CDR3 DNA: TGCGCCAGCAGCCAAAGCGGGGTGAGGGGCAATCAGCCCCAGCATTTT; CDR3 protein: CASSQSGVRGNQPQHF; clone size: few; V gene: TRBV4-1; J gene: TRBJ1-5; D gene: -
CDR3 DNA: TGTGCCTGCGGCGGGACAGGGGAGGCAAAACTGTTTTTT; CDR3 protein: CACGGTGEAKLFF; clone size: once; V gene: TRBV5-8; J gene: TRBJ1-4; D gene: TRBD1
CDR3 DNA: TGTGCCAGCAGCTTAGCGACCACCGTTGAAGCTTTCTTT; CDR3 protein: CASSLATTVEAFF; clone size: -; V gene: TRBV7-9; J gene: TRBJ1-1; D gene: -
CDR3 DNA: TGTGCCAGCAGCTCCGGGTATAAATTGAACACTGAAGCTTTCTTT; CDR3 protein: CASSSGYKLNTEAFF; clone size: -; V gene: TRBV5-8; J gene: TRBJ1-1; D gene: -
CDR3 DNA: TGTGCCAGTAGGCTCGGCCCCGGGACTAGCGGGGGGGGGTCCCGCACAGATACGCAGTATTTT; CDR3 protein: CASRLGPGTSGGGSRTDTQYF; clone size: -; V gene: TRBV19; J gene: TRBJ2-3; D gene: TRBD2
CDR3 DNA: TGTGCCAGCAGCTCGGGTCGTGGCCAGACACCCCTCCACTTT; CDR3 protein: CASSSGRGQTPLHF; clone size: few; V gene: TRBV6-5; J gene: TRBJ1-6; D gene: -
CDR3 DNA: TGTGCCAGCAGTTACGGTAGGAGTCCGAAGCAGCCCCAGCATTTT; CDR3 protein: CASSYGRSPKQPQHF; clone size: -; V gene: TRBV6-5; J gene: TRBJ1-5; D gene: -
CDR3 DNA: TGTGCCACCAGCAGAGTATCGGCGGGGGGGCTGAATGAGCAGTTCTTC; CDR3 protein: CATSRVSAGGLNEQFF; clone size: -; V gene: TRBV15; J gene: TRBJ2-1; D gene: TRBD2
CDR3 DNA: TGTGCCAGCAGCTCTAGCTCAGCGGGAGGTTACAATGAGCAGTTCTTC; CDR3 protein: CASSSSSAGGYNEQFF; clone size: -; V gene: TRBV7-2; J gene: TRBJ2-1; D gene: TRBD2
CDR3 DNA: TGTGCCAGCAGCGCCTCGGGACAGGGAAAGGAAAAACTGTTTTTT; CDR3 protein: CASSASGQGKEKLFF; clone size: -; V gene: TRBV9; J gene: TRBJ1-4; D gene: TRBD1
CDR3 DNA: TGCGCCAGCAGCCCTACCGGGACAGGGGGTAGAGATACGCAGTATTTT; CDR3 protein: CASSPTGTGGRDTQYF; clone size: -; V gene: TRBV5-1; J gene: TRBJ2-3; D gene: TRBD1
CDR3 DNA: TGTGCCTGGAGTGTAGGGGTAGGGGAGCAGTACTTC; CDR3 protein: CAWSVGVGEQYF; clone size: few; V gene: TRBV30; J gene: TRBJ2-7; D gene: -
CDR3 DNA: TGTGCCAGCAGCAAAACTAGCGGGGGTAAGGCAGATACGCAGTATTTT; CDR3 protein: CASSKTSGGKADTQYF; clone size: -; V gene: TRBV5-6; J gene: TRBJ2-3; D gene: TRBD2
CDR3 DNA: TGCAGTGCTAGCAACCGAACCCAGCAGTTCTTC; CDR3 protein: CSASNRTQQFF; clone size: -; V gene: TRBV20-1; J gene: TRBJ2-1; D gene: -
CDR3 DNA: TGTGCCAGCAGAGTGGGCATTAACACCGGGGAGCTGTTTTTT; CDR3 protein: CASRVGINTGELFF; clone size: -; V gene: TRBV2; J gene: TRBJ2-2; D gene: -
CDR3 DNA: TGCGCCAGCAGCTTGGCCCCGGCAGGTGATCAAAATGAAAAACTGTTTTTT; CDR3 protein: CASSLAPAGDQNEKLFF; clone size: few; V gene: TRBV5-1; J gene: TRBJ1-4; D gene: -
CDR3 DNA: TGTGCCTGGAGTATGGGAATTAACTATGGCTACACCTTC; CDR3 protein: CAWSMGINYGYTF; clone size: -; V gene: TRBV30; J gene: TRBJ1-2; D gene: -
CDR3 DNA: TGTGCCAGCAGCGCGACAGGGGGCCTGGCAACTAATGAAAAACTGTTTTTT; CDR3 protein: CASSATGGLATNEKLFF; clone size: -; V gene: TRBV7-2; J gene: TRBJ1-4; D gene: TRBD1
CDR3 DNA: TGCGCCAGCAGAAATACCCCGGGACAGGGTAATTCACCCCTCCACTTT; CDR3 protein: CASRNTPGQGNSPLHF; clone size: -; V gene: TRBV5-1; J gene: TRBJ1-6; D gene: TRBD1
CDR3 DNA: TGCGCCAGCAGCTTGGCAGGGGTTCGCACCGGGGAGCTGTTTTTT; CDR3 protein: CASSLAGVRTGELFF; clone size: -; V gene: TRBV5-1; J gene: TRBJ2-2; D gene: -
CDR3 DNA: TGTGCCAGCAGCTTAAAAGCGGGGGCTACCCTCTACAATGAGCAGTTCTTC; CDR3 protein: CASSLKAGATLYNEQFF; clone size: -; V gene: TRBV7-3; J gene: TRBJ2-1; D gene: TRBD2
CDR3 DNA: TGTGCCAGCAGCTTGGGTCCTCCCCCAGGGCCGAACACTGAAGCTTTCTTT; CDR3 protein: CASSLGPPPGPNTEAFF; clone size: -; V gene: TRBV5-6; J gene: TRBJ1-1; D gene: -
CDR3 DNA: TGTGCCAGCAGTTACAGTGGGACCCAGTACTTC; CDR3 protein: CASSYSGTQYF; clone size: -; V gene: TRBV6-6; J gene: TRBJ2-5; D gene: -
CDR3 DNA: TGCGCCAGCAGCCCGCCGTCCGGGGCGTGGAAGGGCTACACCTTC; CDR3 protein: CASSPPSGAWKGYTF; clone size: -; V gene: TRBV4-1; J gene: TRBJ1-2; D gene: -
CDR3 DNA: TGTGCCAGCAATTTCCAGGGTACAGATACGCAGTATTTT; CDR3 protein: CASNFQGTDTQYF; clone size: -; V gene: TRBV6-1; J gene: TRBJ2-3; D gene: -
CDR3 DNA: TGTGCCAGCAGCCCGACAGTAACAGATACGCAGTATTTT; CDR3 protein: CASSPTVTDTQYF; clone size: few; V gene: TRBV2; J gene: TRBJ2-3; D gene: -
CDR3 DNA: TGTGCCAGCAGTTATGAGCGGGGGCCCTCTAATGAGCAGTTCTTC; CDR3 protein: CASSYERGPSNEQFF; clone size: -; V gene: TRBV6-5; J gene: TRBJ2-1; D gene: TRBD2